These T cell receptor beta chains were read from a single sample in a study of CD8+CD57+ T cells in acquired aplastic anemia. TCRdb re-analysed the reads in MiXCR, keeping a single row per CDR3 protein. This sample has about 180,000 distinct CDR3 sequences; almost 50% occur once, and the top ten carry 13%. Source material: sorted CD4+, CD8+, or CD8+CD57+ T cells (not recorded which) from PBMCs. The receptors were sampled from a human donor with aplastic anemia. CDR3s include the opening cysteine and the closing phenylalanine or tryptophan. A D gene is named only where the DNA matches it firmly. Not every row has a clone size; where given, it reads once, few, many or a size class.

length: 16
J: TRBJ2-3
size: once
D: TRBD2
V: TRBV11-2
CDR3: CASSSFVASGADTQYF
DNA: TGTGCCAGCAGCTCCTTCGTAGCTAGCGGTGCAGATACGCAGTATTTT

length: 14
J: TRBJ1-2
size: many
D: .
V: TRBV2
CDR3: CAGAGGPPNYGYTF
DNA: TGTGCCGGGGCGGGGGGACCTCCAAACTATGGCTACACCTTC

length: 15
J: TRBJ1-2
size: .
D: TRBD1
V: TRBV13
CDR3: CASSPGQGLAGGYTF
DNA: TGTGCCAGCAGCCCGGGACAGGGGTTAGCAGGTGGCTACACCTTC

length: 14
J: TRBJ1-4
size: .
D: .
V: TRBV20-1
CDR3: CSARVGWTNEKLFF
DNA: TGCAGTGCTAGAGTCGGATGGACTAATGAAAAACTGTTTTTT

length: 16
J: TRBJ2-7
size: .
D: TRBD1
V: TRBV4-2
CDR3: CASSLGQVPSSHEQYF
DNA: TGTGCCAGCAGCCTAGGACAGGTCCCCAGCTCCCACGAGCAGTACTTC

length: 15
J: TRBJ1-5
size: many
D: .
V: TRBV7-2
CDR3: CASSLVNQANQPQHF
DNA: TGTGCCAGCAGCTTAGTGAATCAGGCTAATCAGCCCCAGCATTTT

length: 12
J: TRBJ1-2
size: few
D: .
V: TRBV19
CDR3: CATSDAPYGYTF
DNA: TGTGCCACCTCGGACGCACCATATGGCTACACCTTC

length: 14
J: TRBJ2-5
size: .
D: TRBD2
V: TRBV7-9
CDR3: CASSTSGGTETQYF
DNA: TGTGCCAGCAGCACTAGCGGGGGGACAGAGACCCAGTACTTC

length: 13
J: TRBJ2-2
size: .
D: .
V: TRBV15
CDR3: CATSRLYTGELFF
DNA: TGTGCCACCAGCAGATTGTACACCGGGGAGCTGTTTTTT

length: 16
J: TRBJ1-1
size: .
D: TRBD1
V: TRBV11-2
CDR3: CASSEDFPGTGSEAFF
DNA: TGTGCCAGCAGCGAAGACTTCCCCGGGACAGGGTCCGAAGCTTTCTTT

length: 13
J: TRBJ2-3
size: .
D: .
V: TRBV7-9
CDR3: CASSLGWVDTQYF
DNA: TGTGCTAGCAGCTTAGGTTGGGTAGATACGCAGTATTTT

length: 15
J: TRBJ1-1
size: many
D: TRBD1
V: TRBV5-1
CDR3: CASTQPGQGRTEAFF
DNA: TGCGCCAGCACCCAACCCGGACAGGGTAGAACTGAAGCTTTCTTT

length: 16
J: TRBJ2-3
size: few
D: TRBD1
V: TRBV10-3
CDR3: CAISEWQGASGDTQYF
DNA: TGTGCCATCAGTGAGTGGCAGGGGGCGAGTGGAGATACGCAGTATTTT

length: 11
J: TRBJ1-2
size: .
D: .
V: TRBV29-1
CDR3: CSVAHEYGYTF
DNA: TGCAGCGTTGCGCACGAGTATGGCTACACCTTC

length: 18
J: TRBJ2-1
size: .
D: TRBD2
V: TRBV12-3/TRBV12-4
CDR3: CASSRRGSGGGGAGEQFF
DNA: TGTGCCAGCAGCCGCCGGGGGTCGGGTGGCGGGGGGGCCGGTGAGCAGTTCTTC

length: 15
J: TRBJ2-7
size: many
D: .
V: TRBV9
CDR3: CASSSNPDGTYEQYF
DNA: TGTGCCAGCAGCTCCAACCCCGACGGAACCTACGAGCAGTACTTC

length: 12
J: TRBJ2-7
size: .
D: .
V: TRBV3-1
CDR3: CASSQNSYEQYF
DNA: TGTGCCAGCAGCCAAAATTCCTACGAGCAGTACTTC

length: 16
J: TRBJ1-2
size: .
D: TRBD1
V: TRBV9
CDR3: CASSAYDHSGGYGYTF
DNA: TGTGCCAGCAGCGCTTACGACCACTCAGGGGGCTATGGCTACACCTTC

length: 15
J: TRBJ1-5
size: many
D: .
V: TRBV4-1
CDR3: CASSRGAGPNQPQHF
DNA: TGCGCCAGCAGCCGCGGGGCAGGGCCTAATCAGCCCCAGCATTTT

length: 14
J: TRBJ1-3
size: few
D: TRBD1
V: TRBV27
CDR3: CASRAGGVGNTIYF
DNA: TGTGCCAGCAGGGCAGGGGGCGTGGGAAACACCATATATTTT

length: 18
J: TRBJ2-6
size: many
D: TRBD1
V: TRBV5-1
CDR3: CASSPVGQGGSGANVLTF
DNA: TGCGCCAGCAGCCCCGTGGGACAGGGAGGCTCTGGGGCCAACGTCCTGACTTTC

length: 14
J: TRBJ2-7
size: .
D: .
V: TRBV18
CDR3: CASSPRDTAEGQYF
DNA: TGTGCCAGCTCACCCCGGGACACGGCGGAAGGGCAGTACTTC

length: 13
J: TRBJ2-7
size: .
D: .
V: TRBV7-9
CDR3: CASSPASIYEQCF
DNA: TGTGCCAGCAGCCCCGCCTCAATATACGAGCAGTGCTTC

length: 16
J: TRBJ1-2
size: many
D: .
V: TRBV11-2
CDR3: CASRPTGTGPTYGYTF
DNA: TGTGCCAGCAGACCTACAGGCACGGGGCCGACCTATGGCTACACCTTC

length: 13
J: TRBJ2-1
size: many
D: .
V: TRBV2
CDR3: CAAARETYNEQFF
DNA: TGTGCCGCCGCGAGGGAGACTTACAATGAGCAGTTCTTC

length: 13
J: TRBJ1-1
size: few
D: .
V: TRBV7-8
CDR3: CASIPGVSTEAFF
DNA: TGTGCCAGCATCCCAGGGGTTAGCACTGAAGCTTTCTTT

length: 15
J: TRBJ1-4
size: many
D: .
V: TRBV5-1
CDR3: CASSLIVGSNEKLFF
DNA: TGCGCCAGCAGCTTGATCGTCGGGTCTAATGAAAAACTGTTTTTT

length: 14
J: TRBJ1-1
size: .
D: .
V: TRBV2
CDR3: CASSLGRRQTEAFF
DNA: TGTGCCAGCAGTTTGGGCAGGCGACAGACTGAAGCTTTCTTT

length: 16
J: TRBJ2-3
size: .
D: .
V: TRBV4-1
CDR3: CASSTRDRSGADTQYF
DNA: TGCGCCAGCAGCACCCGGGACCGTTCCGGGGCAGATACGCAGTATTTT

length: 16
J: TRBJ1-2
size: .
D: .
V: TRBV20-1
CDR3: CSASGEGAGGLYGYTF
DNA: TGCAGTGCTAGTGGGGAGGGAGCCGGCGGACTCTATGGCTACACCTTC

length: 13
J: TRBJ1-3
size: few
D: .
V: TRBV29-1
CDR3: CSVQRGAGNTIYF
DNA: TGCAGCGTCCAACGAGGAGCTGGAAACACCATATATTTT

length: 14
J: TRBJ1-4
size: few
D: .
V: TRBV7-9
CDR3: CASSLERGTEKLFF
DNA: TGTGCCAGCAGCTTAGAGAGGGGCACTGAAAAACTGTTTTTT

length: 10
J: TRBJ2-6
size: .
D: .
V: TRBV7-8
CDR3: CASSLPVLTF
DNA: TGTGCCAGCAGCTTACCCGTCCTGACTTTC

length: 11
J: TRBJ1-2
size: .
D: .
V: TRBV29-1
CDR3: CSVGEDYGYTF
DNA: TGCAGCGTTGGGGAGGACTATGGCTACACCTTC

length: 19
J: TRBJ1-5
size: few
D: TRBD1
V: TRBV12-5
CDR3: CASGLANKDDRETNQPQHF
DNA: TGTGCTAGTGGTTTGGCCAACAAAGACGACAGGGAAACAAATCAGCCCCAGCATTTT

length: 17
J: TRBJ1-5
size: many
D: TRBD1
V: TRBV19
CDR3: CASSIRRDRGINQPQHF
DNA: TGTGCCAGTAGTATTCGTCGCGACAGGGGGATCAATCAGCCCCAGCATTTT

length: 10
J: TRBJ1-1
size: many
D: .
V: TRBV4-1
CDR3: CAPKGSEAFF
DNA: TGCGCCCCCAAGGGCTCGGAGGCTTTCTTT

length: 12
J: TRBJ2-1
size: .
D: .
V: TRBV19
CDR3: CASSFQGGEQFF
DNA: TGTGCCAGTAGTTTCCAGGGGGGTGAGCAGTTCTTC

length: 15
J: TRBJ2-7
size: few
D: TRBD2
V: TRBV15
CDR3: CATSSRTSGSPEQYF
DNA: TGTGCCACCAGCTCGCGGACTAGCGGCTCCCCCGAGCAGTACTTC

length: 14
J: TRBJ1-1
size: .
D: .
V: TRBV2
CDR3: CASSRLGGNTEAFF
DNA: TGTGCCAGCTCCCGACTAGGAGGGAACACTGAAGCTTTCTTT

length: 12
J: TRBJ2-1
size: .
D: .
V: TRBV20-1
CDR3: CSARVGRDEQFF
DNA: TGCAGTGCTAGGGTCGGTCGGGATGAGCAGTTCTTC

length: 14
J: TRBJ2-7
size: many
D: .
V: TRBV12-3/TRBV12-4
CDR3: CASSLKAGRGEQYF
DNA: TGTGCCAGCAGTTTAAAGGCAGGGCGAGGCGAGCAGTACTTC

length: 16
J: TRBJ2-2
size: many
D: TRBD1
V: TRBV15
CDR3: CATSRDRGTGAGELFF
DNA: TGTGCCACCAGCAGAGATCGTGGGACAGGGGCCGGGGAGCTGTTTTTT

length: 14
J: TRBJ2-7
size: .
D: .
V: TRBV7-6
CDR3: CASSPTRINNEQYF
DNA: TGTGCCAGCAGTCCAACGAGGATAAACAACGAGCAGTACTTC

length: 18
J: TRBJ1-5
size: many
D: .
V: TRBV9
CDR3: CASSVARRQLDSNQPQHF
DNA: TGTGCCAGCAGCGTAGCTCGTCGTCAGCTGGATAGCAATCAGCCCCAGCATTTT

length: 16
J: TRBJ2-6
size: many
D: .
V: TRBV2
CDR3: CASSAAIAPGANVLTF
DNA: TGTGCCAGCAGTGCCGCCATTGCTCCCGGGGCCAACGTCCTGACTTTC

length: 15
J: TRBJ1-6
size: many
D: .
V: TRBV5-5
CDR3: CASSLADRNNSPLHF
DNA: TGTGCCAGCAGCTTGGCCGATAGGAATAATTCACCCCTCCACTTT

length: 13
J: TRBJ1-3
size: .
D: .
V: TRBV19
CDR3: CASRTGGANTIYF
DNA: TGTGCCAGTAGGACGGGGGGGGCGAACACCATATATTTT

length: 15
J: TRBJ2-1
size: many
D: .
V: TRBV10-3
CDR3: CAISEKLGDHNEQFF
DNA: TGTGCCATCAGTGAAAAACTAGGGGACCACAATGAGCAGTTCTTC

length: 12
J: TRBJ2-3
size: .
D: .
V: TRBV10-3
CDR3: CAISRNLDTQYF
DNA: TGTGCCATCAGCCGGAACCTTGATACGCAGTATTTT

length: 13
J: TRBJ1-1
size: few
D: .
V: TRBV12-3/TRBV12-4
CDR3: CAGSFNGQTEAFF
DNA: TGTGCCGGCAGTTTTAATGGTCAAACTGAAGCTTTCTTT

length: 14
J: TRBJ1-6
size: many
D: .
V: TRBV6-1
CDR3: CASSQQGEGSPLHF
DNA: TGTGCCAGCAGCCAACAGGGCGAGGGTTCACCCCTCCACTTT

length: 19
J: TRBJ2-3
size: many
D: TRBD2
V: TRBV11-1
CDR3: CASSFMVLAGDLGTDTQYF
DNA: TGTGCCAGCAGCTTTATGGTACTAGCGGGGGACCTTGGCACAGATACGCAGTATTTT

length: 15
J: TRBJ1-6
size: once
D: .
V: TRBV6-5
CDR3: CASSYPGGDNSPLHF
DNA: TGTGCCAGCAGTTACCCGGGAGGTGATAATTCACCCCTCCACTTT

length: 15
J: TRBJ1-1
size: .
D: TRBD1
V: TRBV10-3
CDR3: CAISEQGHGNTEAFF
DNA: TGTGCCATCAGTGAACAGGGGCACGGGAACACTGAAGCTTTCTTT

length: 15
J: TRBJ2-7
size: .
D: .
V: TRBV20-1
CDR3: CSAISGDREGYEQYF
DNA: TGCAGTGCCATATCTGGAGACAGGGAGGGCTACGAGCAGTACTTC

length: 18
J: TRBJ2-7
size: .
D: TRBD2
V: TRBV10-1
CDR3: CASDLSGLAGLVTYEQYF
DNA: TGCGCCAGCGACCTCTCGGGGCTAGCGGGCCTTGTTACCTACGAGCAGTACTTC